This T cell receptor (beta chain) was sequenced during a study of PD-1 blockade in classical Hodgkin lymphoma. General study findings and limits: Differences between repertoires have undefined causes, possibly disease activity or prior therapy. As was reported, newly diagnosed patients showed lower baseline TCR diversity than healthy donors did.

A word on this clone: Its antigen is not identified.

Only in-frame clones appear in the TCRdb table, and some are missing; sequencing was by immunoSEQ multiplex PCR. The sample consists of 70,000 or so clones, roughly 93% of them appearing once. Germline V lookup: CDR1 SNHLY, CDR2 FYNNEI. The CDR3 loop spans 12 amino acids. V lost 6 bases to trimming and J lost 4 bases, with 9 bases between them. The sample's time point: newly diagnosed, previously untreated cHL patient sample. Sequencing was carried out using peripheral blood mononuclear cells (PBMCs). This clonotype originated in a human donor with classical Hodgkin lymphoma. The chain joins TRBV2 to TRBJ1-2, with D perhaps TRBD1 (5 bases). The DNA of the CDR3 is TGTGCCAGCAGCCGGACACCCTATGGCTACACCTTC. Amino acids: CASSRTPYGYTF.